This entry lists 18 T cell receptor beta chains sequenced from one sample in a study of shared clonotypes between healthy human individuals. Generated by immunoSEQ multiplex PCR, the TCRdb table keeps only in-frame clones and is missing some. The sample lists around 980,000 clones; 75% to 80% were seen once. The sequencing input was memory CD4+ T cells from PBMCs. Subset meaning: CD45RA-negative fraction. The receptors here all came from a man in his late teens or twenties in good health. Some clones in this sample may be carry-over from other donors' samples.

The rearrangement joins TRBV5-1 to TRBJ1-3; D not certain. The CDR3 loop spans 14 amino acids. The germline V and J ends were trimmed by 0 bases and 2 bases, with 6 bases remaining between them. Looked up from germline, CDR1 is SGHRS and CDR2 is YFSETQ. DNA for the CDR3: TGCGCCAGCAGCTTGGAGGTCCCTGGAAACACCATATATTTT. Translation: CASSLEVPGNTIYF.

The chain is built from TRBV10-1 and TRBJ2-2; D might be TRBD1 (6 bases). Germline loops: CDR1 WNHNN, CDR2 SYGVQD (reference sequence). The CDR3 runs 15 residues. V lost 5 bases to trimming and J lost 2 bases, with 12 bases between them. The CDR3 region is CASSSGALNTGELFF. In nucleotides, the CDR3 is TGCGCCAGCAGTTCAGGGGCCCTAAACACCGGGGAGCTGTTTTTT.

Concerning this clone itself: Since a much larger clone is just one base distant, this may be a read error. Because the CDR3 is missing its conserved closing phenylalanine or tryptophan, this is likely a read error. CDR3 protein: CASSPYEGTDNYGYTS. The CDR3 nucleotides are TGTGCCAGCAGCCCCTATGAAGGGACAGATAACTATGGCTACACCTCC. The chain links TRBV7-8 to TRBJ1-2; 7 bases agree with TRBD1. V gave up 5 bases and J gave up 1 base; unmatched junction bases: 10. CDR1 and CDR2 from the germline V gene are SGHVS and FQNEAQ. CDR3 length: 16 residues.

The chain uses TRBV7-8 and TRBJ1-1; weak D call: TRBD1 (5 bases). Germline loops: CDR1 SGHVS, CDR2 FQNEAQ. This CDR3 is built from 16 residues. Trimming took 1 base from V and 6 from J, leaving 18 bases between them. Here the CDR3 reads CASSLVSGGRDAEAFF. DNA for the CDR3: TGTGCCAGCAGCTTAGTATCTGGTGGCAGGGACGCTGAAGCTTTCTTT.

This chain links TRBV7-2 with TRBJ2-5, with D tentatively TRBD2 (6 bases). Trimming took 7 bases from V and 7 from J, leaving 19 bases between them. This CDR3 contains 14 residues. Germline V gene sequence: CDR1 SGHTA, CDR2 FQGNSA. The DNA for the CDR3 is TGTGCCAGCACCGTAGCGGCCAGGCTGGGGACCCAGTACTTC. Translating gives CASTVAARLGTQYF.

J is TRBJ2-3 and V is TRBV5-4, with TRBD2 identical over 10 bases. Germline assignment: CDR1 SGHNT and CDR2 YYREEE (reference sequence). V was clipped by 9 bases and J by 3 bases; unmatched bases: 7. This CDR3 spans 14 amino acids. Written as DNA, the CDR3 is TGTGCCACCTTAGCGGGAGGCAGAACAGATACGCAGTATTTT. Its translation: CATLAGGRTDTQYF.

For the CDR3, the DNA is TGTGCCAGCAGCCGTGGACTAGCGGGAGGCCTAAGCACAGATACGCAGTATTTT. Amino acid sequence: CASSRGLAGGLSTDTQYF. This chain uses TRBV5-6 with TRBJ2-3; 14 nucleotides agree with TRBD2. The germline V gene has CDR1 SGHDT and CDR2 YYEEEE. Unmatched junction bases numbered 7, after V lost 4 bases and J lost 0 bases. The CDR3 is made up of 18 amino acids. Full variable domain (rest looked up from reference TRBV5-6 and TRBJ2-3): DAGVTQSPTHLIKTRGQQVTLRCSPKSGHDTVSWYQQALGQGPQFIFQYYEEEERQRGNFPDRFSGHQFPNYSSELNVNALLLGDSALYLCASSRGLAGGLSTDTQYFGPGTRLTVL.

This clone was recorded at least ten times. Other DNA sequences from this sample encode an identical CDR3 as well. The chain uses TRBV7-9 and TRBJ2-2; 8 nucleotides align to TRBD1. J was trimmed by 5 bases and V by 5 bases; bases with no gene match: 7. The CDR3 is 15 amino acids. CDR1 SEHNR and CDR2 FQNEAQ come from the germline V gene (reference sequence). The CDR3 protein is CASSLQRTGTGELFF. CDR3 nucleotides: TGTGCCAGCAGCCTACAAAGGACAGGGACCGGGGAGCTGTTTTTT. Combining the CDR3 with reference TRBV7-9 and TRBJ2-2 gives the whole variable domain DTGVSQNPRHKITKRGQNVTFRCDPISEHNRLYWYRQTLGQGPEFLTYFQNEAQLEKSRLLSDRFSAERPKGSFSTLEIQRTEQGDSAMYLCASSLQRTGTGELFFGEGSRLTVL.

Remarks on this clone: With only one base between it and a far larger clone, this is likely a read error. This sample includes further DNA sequences coding for the same CDR3. The genes are TRBV29-1 and TRBJ1-5; D gene unclear. Trimming left V 6 bases short and J 2 bases short, with 14 bases between. The CDR3 extends over 14 amino acids. Germline CDR1 is SQVTM and CDR2 is ANQGSEA. This CDR3 is CSVVVGWGNQPQHF. CDR3 DNA: TGCAGCGTCGTCGTGGGTTGGGGCAATCAGCCCCAGCATTTT.

This chain joins TRBV5-1 and TRBJ2-5, with D perhaps TRBD2 (7 bases). The V end lost 4 bases, the J end lost 4 bases, and 17 bases lay between the germline ends. The CDR3 is 15 residues long. The germline CDR1 and CDR2 sequences are SGHRS and YFSETQ. Here the CDR3 reads CASSLATGRGETQYF. DNA of the CDR3: TGCGCCAGCAGCCTGGCCACAGGGAGGGGAGAGACCCAGTACTTC.

This chain joins TRBV11-3 and TRBJ1-2; no firm D call. This CDR3 has 14 amino acids. With 7 bases removed from V and 2 bases from J, the gap between germline ends came to 14 bases. Germline lookup yields CDR1 SGHNT and CDR2 YENEEA. The CDR3 region has the DNA TGTGCCAGCACCCTGGGAGCCTCCAACTATGGCTACACCTTC. Amino acids: CASTLGASNYGYTF.

The CDR3: CASSMGGASGQETQYF. Here the CDR3 DNA reads TGTGCCAGTAGTATGGGCGGGGCTAGCGGGCAAGAGACCCAGTACTTC. V gene TRBV19 combines with J gene TRBJ2-5, with 8 positions matching TRBD2. V dropped 3 bases and J dropped 2; count of bases not matched to a gene: 8. The CDR3 has 16 amino acids. Germline CDR1 is LNHDA and CDR2 is SQIVND (reference sequence).

DNA for the CDR3: TGTGCCAGCAGCCGGGACAGGGAAGGGGCCATTCAGTACTTC. Translation gives CASSRDREGAIQYF. V gene TRBV27 combines with J gene TRBJ2-4; 9 bases fit TRBD1. The germline V gene has CDR1 MNHEY and CDR2 SMNVEV (reference sequence). With 6 bases clipped from V and 9 bases from J, the junction kept 9 bases outside the gene matches. The CDR3 extends over 14 amino acids.

The chain carries TRBV7-3 and TRBJ2-5; possible D gene TRBD1, 6 bases. V dropped 5 bases and J dropped 5 bases, with 15 bases sitting between them. The CDR3 runs 14 residues. The germline V gene has CDR1 SGHTA and CDR2 FQGTGA. The CDR3 DNA is TGTGCCAGCAGCCTCCAGGGGCCTGGGGAGACCCAGTACTTC. Translated: CASSLQGPGETQYF.

As regards this clone: This same CDR3 is encoded by further DNA sequences in the sample. The chain joins TRBV7-9 to TRBJ1-1; a possible D gene is TRBD1 (5 bases). Trimming pared 2 bases from V and 7 bases from J, leaving 8 bases between. The CDR3 has 12 residues. The germline V gene has CDR1 SEHNR and CDR2 FQNEAQ (reference sequence). The CDR3 nucleotides are TGTGCCAGCAGCTTATGGGGGAGTGAAGCTTTCTTT. Translation: CASSLWGSEAFF.

V gene TRBV7-2 combines with J gene TRBJ2-3; perhaps TRBD2 as D (6 bases). Trimming took 5 bases from V and 5 from J, leaving 14 bases between them. This CDR3 is 14 amino acids long. Germline CDR1 SGHTA, CDR2 FQGNSA. The CDR3 coding sequence is TGTGCCAGCAGCCTGCGGGATGGAGGAGATACGCAGTATTTT. It encodes CASSLRDGGDTQYF. Using reference TRBV7-2 and TRBJ2-3 for the parts outside the CDR3, the full variable domain is GAGVSQSPSNKVTEKGKDVELRCDPISGHTALYWYRQSLGQGLEFLIYFQGNSAPDKSGLPSDRFSAERTGGSVSTLTIQRTQQEDSAVYLCASSLRDGGDTQYFGPGTRLTVL.

The J gene is TRBJ2-7, the V gene TRBV7-2, with D possibly TRBD2 on 6 matching bases. Trimming cost V 5 bases and J 0 bases, with 11 bases left between them. Looked up from germline, CDR1 is SGHTA and CDR2 is FQGNSA. The CDR3 has 14 amino acids. In DNA, the CDR3 is TGTGCCAGCAGCAGGCACGGGGGCTCCTACGAGCAGTACTTC. Translated, it gives CASSRHGGSYEQYF.

In the case of this clone: Other DNA variants within this sample encode the same CDR3. J is TRBJ2-1 and V is TRBV6-5, with a tentative D call TRBD2 (6 bases). V was trimmed by 0 bases and J by 2 bases, leaving 8 bases between them. In germline, CDR1 is MNHEY, CDR2 SVGAGI. CDR3 length equals 15 residues. Here the CDR3 reads CASSYSGGTYNEQFF. As DNA, the CDR3 is TGTGCCAGCAGTTACTCGGGCGGGACCTACAATGAGCAGTTCTTC.